Listed below are T cell receptor beta chains from one sample, sequenced in a study of shared clonotypes between healthy human individuals. Produced via immunoSEQ multiplex PCR; TCRdb's table is partial and in-frame only. The sample includes about 100,000 clones, around half of them seen just once. Sequencing used PBMCs. The receptors shown here come from a woman aged 40 to 50 in good health. Some clones in this sample may be carry-over from other donors' samples. Each CDR3 is given with its conserved first and last residue. Fields, in order: V gene, clone size, D gene, J gene, CDR3 protein, CDR3 DNA. The D gene is left open where the match is weak. Rows give clone size only sometimes, using once, few, many, or a class for an expanded clone.

TRBV6-1	NA	NA	TRBJ1-5	CASSETSYSNQPQHF	TGTGCCAGCAGTGAAACGTCTTATAGCAATCAGCCCCAGCATTTT
TRBV18	NA	TRBD1	TRBJ2-7	CASSIGGSSYEQYF	TGTGCCAGTTCAATAGGGGGCTCCTCCTACGAGCAGTACTTC
TRBV2	many	NA	TRBJ1-5	CASRATFILTRNQPQHF	TGTGCCAGCAGGGCGACCTTTATCCTGACTCGCAATCAGCCCCAGCATTTT
TRBV7-3	NA	TRBD1	TRBJ1-1	CASSLGTGFNTEAFF	TGTGCCAGCAGCCTAGGGACAGGATTCAACACTGAAGCTTTCTTT
TRBV30	NA	TRBD1	TRBJ1-4	CAWSVLQGAREKLFF	TGTGCCTGGAGTGTCCTACAGGGGGCGAGGGAAAAACTGTTTTTT
TRBV4-2	NA	TRBD2	TRBJ2-7	CASSRPGTSGSTEQYF	TGTGCCAGCAGTCGTCCCGGGACTAGCGGGAGTACCGAGCAGTACTTC
TRBV7-9	few	TRBD1	TRBJ2-7	CASSSRGPEQYF	TGTGCCAGCAGCTCCAGGGGGCCCGAGCAGTACTTC
TRBV2	NA	NA	TRBJ2-7	CASSGGVGEQYF	TGTGCCAGCAGTGGCGGGGTGGGCGAGCAGTACTTC
TRBV7-3	NA	NA	TRBJ1-4	CASSSGTTGEKLFF	TGTGCCAGCAGCTCCGGGACGACGGGCGAAAAACTGTTTTTT
TRBV7-2	many	NA	TRBJ1-5	CASSRLANSNQPQHF	TGTGCCAGCAGCCGTCTGGCCAATAGCAATCAGCCCCAGCATTTT
TRBV6-5	NA	NA	TRBJ2-1	CASSYSLEGGNEQFF	TGTGCCAGCAGTTACTCGCTAGAGGGGGGCAATGAGCAGTTCTTC
TRBV28	NA	NA	TRBJ2-2	CASSLGARELFF	TGTGCCAGCAGTTTGGGGGCCAGGGAGCTGTTTTTT
TRBV30	NA	NA	TRBJ1-4	CAVTPGAVDEKLFF	TGTGCCGTAACCCCAGGGGCTGTCGATGAAAAACTGTTTTTT
TRBV4-3	NA	NA	TRBJ2-3	CASSQDPSGTDTQYF	TGCGCCAGCAGCCAAGATCCGTCGGGCACAGATACGCAGTATTTT
TRBV5-1	NA	TRBD1	TRBJ1-5	CASSRTGEEGQPQHF	TGCGCCAGCAGCCGGACAGGGGAAGAGGGGCAGCCCCAGCATTTT
TRBV5-1	NA	TRBD2	TRBJ2-7	CASSLGLAGGHTYSYEQYF	TGCGCCAGCAGCTTGGGGTTAGCGGGAGGCCATACGTACTCCTACGAGCAGTACTTC
TRBV7-2	NA	NA	TRBJ2-7	CASSFSSQSSYEQYF	TGTGCCAGCAGCTTTTCTTCCCAATCCTCCTACGAGCAGTACTTC
TRBV6-1	medium-sized	NA	TRBJ1-2	CASSEASTGGYGYTF	TGTGCCAGCAGTGAAGCATCGACCGGCGGGTATGGCTACACCTTC
TRBV5-1	many	TRBD1	TRBJ2-2	CASSVRTGGSAGELFF	TGCGCCAGCAGCGTCCGGACAGGGGGGTCGGCCGGGGAGCTGTTTTTT
TRBV10-1	NA	NA	TRBJ2-2	CASSPSGNTGELFF	TGCGCCAGCAGTCCGAGCGGAAACACCGGGGAGCTGTTTTTT
TRBV4-1	many	TRBD2	TRBJ2-2	CASSHPRLAGSMNTGELFF	TGCGCCAGCAGCCACCCTAGACTAGCGGGGTCGATGAACACCGGGGAGCTGTTTTTT
TRBV29-1	NA	NA	TRBJ2-5	CSVEAGGPSGTQYF	TGCAGCGTTGAAGCAGGCGGGCCGTCGGGGACCCAGTACTTC
TRBV6-6	NA	NA	TRBJ2-7	CASSPATYEQYF	TGTGCCAGCAGTCCGGCGACCTACGAGCAGTACTTC
TRBV25-1	NA	NA	TRBJ1-1	CASSVHGGQNTEAFF	TGTGCCAGCAGTGTACACGGTGGACAGAACACTGAAGCTTTCTTT
TRBV7-8	NA	TRBD1	TRBJ2-1	CASSAQGMRDNEQFF	TGTGCCAGCAGCGCACAGGGGATGCGGGACAATGAGCAGTTCTTC
TRBV18	NA	TRBD1	TRBJ2-7	CASSPGQGEQYF	TGTGCCAGCTCACCGGGACAGGGCGAGCAGTACTTC
TRBV11-2	once	TRBD1	TRBJ1-5	CASSLAGGPNQPQHF	TGTGCCAGCAGCCTCGCAGGGGGACCCAATCAGCCCCAGCATTTT
TRBV19	NA	NA	TRBJ2-1	CASTEAGPYNEQFF	TGTGCCAGTACAGAAGCAGGGCCCTACAATGAGCAGTTCTTC
TRBV19	NA	TRBD1	TRBJ1-2	CASKGTDRKKDYTF	TGTGCCAGTAAAGGGACAGATAGAAAGAAGGACTACACCTTC
TRBV4-1	NA	NA	TRBJ2-7	CASSQVPQETYEQYF	TGCGCCAGCAGCCAAGTGCCCCAGGAGACCTACGAGCAGTACTTC
TRBV6-5	many	NA	TRBJ1-2	CASSKAGDKDGYTF	TGTGCCAGCAGTAAGGCCGGCGACAAGGATGGCTACACCTTC
TRBV28	NA	TRBD2	TRBJ2-1	CASSLAGVGNEQFF	TGTGCCAGCAGTTTAGCGGGAGTAGGCAATGAGCAGTTCTTC
TRBV7-9	NA	TRBD1	TRBJ1-6	CASSTGQNSPLHF	TGTGCCAGCAGCACGGGACAGAATTCACCCCTCCACTTT
TRBV5-1	NA	TRBD1	TRBJ2-7	CASSLGQGAQYEQYF	TGCGCCAGCAGCTTGGGGCAGGGGGCGCAATACGAGCAGTACTTC
TRBV5-6	NA	NA	TRBJ2-1	CASSFGGLRIEQFF	TGTGCCAGCAGCTTTGGGGGTCTCAGGATTGAGCAGTTCTTC
TRBV29-1	NA	TRBD2	TRBJ2-7	CSVLLAGGTYEQYF	TGCAGCGTCCTTCTAGCGGGAGGAACCTACGAGCAGTACTTC
TRBV5-1	NA	TRBD2	TRBJ2-7	CASSLRAGGAYEQYF	TGCGCCAGCAGTTTGCGAGCGGGAGGGGCCTACGAGCAGTACTTC
TRBV4-3	NA	TRBD2	TRBJ2-3	CASSQEEREGRDTQYF	TGCGCCAGCAGCCAAGAAGAGCGGGAGGGCCGAGATACGCAGTATTTT
TRBV30	NA	TRBD2	TRBJ2-5	CAWSATTLAGGGTQYF	TGTGCCTGGAGTGCAACCACACTAGCGGGAGGAGGGACCCAGTACTTC
TRBV30	NA	NA	TRBJ2-7	CAWSYGTAVSYEQYF	TGTGCCTGGAGTTACGGGACGGCAGTCTCCTACGAGCAGTACTTC
TRBV27	NA	NA	TRBJ1-1	CASSLLGLNTEAFF	TGTGCCAGCAGTTTACTGGGGTTGAACACTGAAGCTTTCTTT
TRBV27	NA	TRBD1	TRBJ2-7	CASRSGTGNYEQYF	TGTGCCAGCAGATCCGGGACAGGGAACTACGAGCAGTACTTC
TRBV2	NA	NA	TRBJ2-7	CASSVIQSSYEQYF	TGTGCCAGCAGTGTTATCCAAAGCTCCTACGAGCAGTACTTC
TRBV15	NA	NA	TRBJ2-6	CAASREGQGPGANVLTF	TGTGCCGCCAGCAGAGAAGGGCAGGGGCCTGGGGCCAACGTCCTGACTTTC
TRBV4-3	NA	NA	TRBJ2-1	CASSQVGGTPTHEQFF	TGCGCCAGCAGCCAAGTGGGCGGAACTCCTACCCATGAGCAGTTCTTC
TRBV7-2	NA	NA	TRBJ2-3	CASSLVRLAKIGDTQYF	TGTGCCAGCAGCTTAGTTAGGCTAGCTAAAATAGGGGATACGCAGTATTTT
TRBV18	NA	TRBD1	TRBJ2-1	CASSPGTGDHNEQFF	TGTGCCAGCTCACCAGGGACAGGGGACCACAATGAGCAGTTCTTC
TRBV15	many	TRBD1	TRBJ1-5	CATQPGTGYPQHF	TGTGCCACTCAACCCGGGACAGGTTACCCCCAGCATTTT
TRBV27	NA	TRBD2	TRBJ2-1	CASSRNKRDYNEQFF	TGTGCCAGCAGTCGGAACAAGCGGGACTACAATGAGCAGTTCTTC
TRBV10-3	NA	TRBD1	TRBJ1-1	CAIRGTERNTEAFF	TGTGCCATCAGAGGGACAGAAAGGAACACTGAAGCTTTCTTT
TRBV18	NA	NA	TRBJ2-4	CASSRPGGAIAKNIQYF	TGTGCCAGCTCACGCCCCGGAGGGGCAATAGCCAAAAACATTCAGTACTTC
TRBV5-7	NA	TRBD1	TRBJ1-2	CASSLWGTGDSYGYTF	TGTGCCAGCAGCCTATGGGGGACAGGGGATTCCTATGGCTACACCTTC
TRBV19	many	NA	TRBJ1-2	CASSRQGTGGYTF	TGTGCCAGTAGTCGGCAGGGTACCGGCGGCTACACCTTC
TRBV18	few	TRBD1	TRBJ2-7	CASSPSGTGSDEQYF	TGTGCCAGCTCACCGTCCGGGACAGGGTCGGACGAGCAGTACTTC
TRBV29-1	many	NA	TRBJ2-5	CSVASGFLGLREQYF	TGCAGCGTAGCCTCAGGGTTTCTCGGGCTTAGGGAGCAGTACTTC
TRBV4-1	NA	TRBD2	TRBJ2-5	CASSQTSGEGTQYF	TGCGCCAGCAGCCAGACTAGCGGAGAGGGGACCCAGTACTTC
TRBV28	NA	NA	TRBJ1-1	CASTMHGGHTEAFF	TGTGCCAGCACCATGCACGGGGGGCACACTGAAGCTTTCTTT